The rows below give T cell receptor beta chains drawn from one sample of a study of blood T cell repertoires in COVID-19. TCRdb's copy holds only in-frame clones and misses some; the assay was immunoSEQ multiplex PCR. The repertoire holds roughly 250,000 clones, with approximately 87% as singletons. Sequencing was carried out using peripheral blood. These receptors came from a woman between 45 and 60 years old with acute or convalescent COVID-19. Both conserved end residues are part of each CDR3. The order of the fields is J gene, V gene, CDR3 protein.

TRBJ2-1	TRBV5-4	CASSPGNTGYNEQFF
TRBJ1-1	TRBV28	CASSRGGIGGNTEAFF
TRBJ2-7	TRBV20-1	CSAIQAAEQYF
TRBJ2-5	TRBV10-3	CAISDRGAIQETQYF
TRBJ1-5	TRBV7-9	CASGQDNQPQHF
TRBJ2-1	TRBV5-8	CASSLGTGNNNEQFF
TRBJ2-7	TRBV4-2	CASSQALSGTYEQYF
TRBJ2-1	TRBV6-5	CASSRQDSYNEQFF
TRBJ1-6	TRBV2	CASSGTGVSPLHF
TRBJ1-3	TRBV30	CAWTPPPTGPSGNTIYF
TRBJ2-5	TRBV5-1	CASSLSRPLGRLGETQYF
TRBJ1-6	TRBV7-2	CASSRETVSNSPLHF
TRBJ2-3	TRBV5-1	CASSPLAGFVDTQYF
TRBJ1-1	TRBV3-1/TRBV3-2	CASSPRGQGMGTEAFF
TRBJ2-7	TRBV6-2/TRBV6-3	CASSSTLDRGYEQYF
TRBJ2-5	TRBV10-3	CAIGLAGVSGTQYF
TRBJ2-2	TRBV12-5	CASGLDGLAGSTGELFF
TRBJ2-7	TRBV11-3	CASSFASAEQYF
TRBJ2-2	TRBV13	CASSLRLATKNTGELFF
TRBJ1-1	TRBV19	CASMTQGAGTEAFF
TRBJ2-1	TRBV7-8	CASSSSTSGYSNEQFF
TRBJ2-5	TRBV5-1	CASSTGDQETQYF
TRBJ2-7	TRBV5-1	CASSFGTSGESYEQYF
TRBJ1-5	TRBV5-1	CASSLGFRQPQHF
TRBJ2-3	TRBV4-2	CASSTSKTSGSNTDTQYF
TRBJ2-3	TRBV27	CASTSAGLDTQYF
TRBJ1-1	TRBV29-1	CSVDRGRAEAFF
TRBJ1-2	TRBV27	CASSLSWTSGYTF
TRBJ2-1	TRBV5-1	CASKGGAGLANYNEQFF
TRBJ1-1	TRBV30	CALWYRGGRSAFF
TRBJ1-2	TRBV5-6	CASSFGSPGWGYTF
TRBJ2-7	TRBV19	CASSTVSYEQYF
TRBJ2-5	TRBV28	CASSSSTGGEETQYF
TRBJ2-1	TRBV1	CTSSQYFRAILGVCEQFF
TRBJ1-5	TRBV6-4	CASSGPPGVSNQPQHF
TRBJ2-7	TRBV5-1	CASRQSLYEQYF
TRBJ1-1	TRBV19	CASSTGPGEDTEAFF
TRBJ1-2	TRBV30	CAWSVVGGLAYGYTF
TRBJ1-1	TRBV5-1	CASSKTQGLGTEAFF
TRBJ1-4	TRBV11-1	CASSSLTGEKLFF
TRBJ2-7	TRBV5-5	CASSLRGEQYF
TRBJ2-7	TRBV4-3	CASSHEGRAEQYF
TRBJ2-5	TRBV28	CASRGASGREGETQYF
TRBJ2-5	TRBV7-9	CASSLATLQETQYF
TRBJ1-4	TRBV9	CASSPRQGAGEKLFF
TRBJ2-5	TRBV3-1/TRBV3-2	CASSQQEETQYF
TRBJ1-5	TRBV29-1	CSVAGGQGDPNQPQHF
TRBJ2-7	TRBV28	CASSLAYEQYF
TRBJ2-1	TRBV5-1	CASSLTGSSYNEQFF
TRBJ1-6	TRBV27	CASSSISRTGGSVFSPLHF
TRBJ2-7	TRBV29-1	CSVDGLAPSSYEQYF
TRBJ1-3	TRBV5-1	CASSLGGPDSGNTIYF
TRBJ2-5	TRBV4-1	CASSQVPFGTAAQETQYF
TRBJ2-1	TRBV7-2	CASSLRGGGYNEQFF
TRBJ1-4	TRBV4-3	CASSQNMARGAEKLFF
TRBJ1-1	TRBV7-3	CASSLTGHVNTEAFF
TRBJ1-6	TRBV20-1	CSAGSGWALHF